The next 19 T cell receptor beta chains were all read from a single sample in a study of T-cell reconstitution after alpha-beta-depleted transplantation in children. Unique molecular identifiers were used to barcode this TCRbeta library. TCRdb reprocessed the PCR reads via MiXCR and lists one record per CDR3 protein. The sample lists about a million distinct CDR3 sequences, roughly 29% seen once, with about 28% in the top ten. The sample here was PBMCs, mostly from graft donor cells, taken 360 days after TCRalphabeta/CD19-depleted stem cell transplant. These receptors all come from a boy in the first two years of life who had a stem cell transplant for SCID, so the T cells may come from the graft donor.

This clonotype was counted only a few times. The chain has TRBV10-3 and TRBJ2-7; tentative D call: TRBD2 (7 bases). Germline loops: CDR1 ENHRY, CDR2 SYGVKD. The CDR3 has 15 amino acids. The germline V and J ends were trimmed by 7 bases and 7 bases, with 23 bases remaining between them. The DNA for the CDR3 is TGTGCCATCAACCCAGGGAGGGGGAACAGTGGGGAGCAGTACTTC. It encodes CAINPGRGNSGEQYF.

DNA of the CDR3: TGTGCCAGCAGCAGCTCCATCCATCCTCCGTTCTATGGCTACACCTTC. It is translated as CASSSSIHPPFYGYTF. The gene calls are TRBV7-6 and TRBJ1-2, with D unresolved. The CDR3 runs to 16 residues. V dropped 5 bases and J dropped 4 bases, with 20 bases sitting between them. Germline V gives CDR1 SGHVS, CDR2 FNYEAQ.

The CDR3 protein is CASSRGGRGNQPQHF. The DNA for the CDR3 is TGTGCCAGCAGTCGGGGCGGGAGGGGCAATCAGCCCCAGCATTTT. V is TRBV6-1 and J is TRBJ1-5; TRBD1 might be the D (5 bases). CDR3 length: 15 amino acids. Germline CDR1 is MNHNS and CDR2 is SASEGT. Trimming removed 5 bases at V and 2 bases at J, with 13 bases between.

This clonotype appeared a few times. This chain uses TRBV12-3 or TRBV12-4 with TRBJ2-4, with D possibly being TRBD1 (6 bases). Trimming shortened V by 6 bases and J by 3 bases, and 18 bases separated the two germline ends. CDR3 length: 16 residues. The CDR3 sequence is CASRATGTRLKNIQYF. The CDR3 region has the DNA TGTGCCAGCAGGGCAACAGGGACGCGACTCAAAAACATTCAGTACTTC.

The sample holds many counts of this clonotype. The chain joins TRBV6-5 to TRBJ2-3; D ambiguous. Germline V gives CDR1 MNHEY, CDR2 SVGAGI. Trimming cost V 2 bases and J 1 base, with 4 bases left between them. The length of the CDR3 is 13 residues. The CDR3 nucleotides read TGTGCCAGCAGTTACAGGGGCACAGATACGCAGTATTTT. It encodes CASSYRGTDTQYF.

This clonotype appeared a few times. This rearrangement joins TRBV12-3 or TRBV12-4 to TRBJ2-1; D is possibly TRBD1 or TRBD2 (6 bases each). The length of the CDR3 is 18 residues. V was pared by 1 base and J by 2 bases, with 18 bases between. The CDR3 protein is CASSLEGGPVRTYNEQFF. The CDR3 coding sequence is TGTGCCAGCAGTTTAGAGGGGGGACCGGTCCGGACCTACAATGAGCAGTTCTTC.

V is TRBV5-1 and J is TRBJ1-5; the match to TRBD1 covers 9 bases. The CDR3 spans 15 residues. The germline gives CDR1 SGHRS, CDR2 YFSETQ. V lost 4 bases to trimming and J lost 5 bases; unmatched junction nucleotides: 7. This CDR3 is CASSKGTGYDQPQHF. The CDR3 nucleotides read TGCGCCAGCAGCAAGGGGACAGGGTACGATCAGCCCCAGCATTTT.

This clonotype has a handful of counts. The V gene is TRBV6-5, the J gene TRBJ1-1; 12 bases are a match to TRBD1. Germline trimming cut 0 bases from V and 10 bases from J; bases unmatched to any gene: 12. The CDR3 runs to 17 residues. CDR1 and CDR2 (germline): MNHEY, SVGAGI. Written as DNA, the CDR3 is TGTGCCAGCAGTTACTCTCGGGGACAGGGGGCTTCGCCCGGAGCTTTCTTT. Residues: CASSYSRGQGASPGAFF.

This sequence joins TRBV11-2 and TRBJ2-1; tentative D call: TRBD1 (6 bases). The CDR3 is made up of 14 amino acids. V dropped 1 base and J dropped 8 bases, with 12 bases sitting between them. Per the germline V gene, CDR1 is SGHAT and CDR2 is FQNNGV. The CDR3 region has the DNA TGTGCCAGCAGCTTAGGAATATGGGGGCATGAGCAGTTCTTC. Translated: CASSLGIWGHEQFF.

The chain combines TRBV5-1 with TRBJ1-1; TRBD1 aligns across 7 bases. The length of the CDR3 is 15 residues. The V and J ends lost 4 bases and 5 bases, in that order; junction bases with no gene match: 11. Germline-derived CDR1 and CDR2 are SGHRS and YFSETQ. CDR3 region: CASSLTGQVGTEAFF. In nucleotides, the CDR3 is TGCGCCAGCAGCCTTACCGGACAGGTGGGGACTGAAGCTTTCTTT.

The chain links TRBV29-1 to TRBJ2-7; maybe TRBD2 (6 bases). Germline V gene sequence: CDR1 SQVTM, CDR2 ANQGSEA. The CDR3 contains 12 residues. Trimming pared 5 bases from V and 4 bases from J, leaving 12 bases between. The CDR3 nucleotides are TGCAGCGTTCTGGAGGGTACGTACGAGCAGTACTTC. Translation gives CSVLEGTYEQYF.

This clonotype was counted only a few times. The V and J genes are TRBV28 and TRBJ2-3; D might be TRBD1 or TRBD2, each matching 5 bases. The ends were cut back, 6 bases at V and 2 bases at J, with 9 bases in the middle. Germline V CDR1 and CDR2: MDHEN, SYDVKM. The CDR3 runs to 13 residues. The CDR3 sequence is CASRNGATDTQYF. The CDR3 DNA follows: TGTGCCAGCAGGAACGGGGCCACAGATACGCAGTATTTT.

The genes are TRBV6-1 and TRBJ2-7, with D perhaps matching TRBD1 (5 bases). This CDR3 region has 14 residues. With 8 bases removed from V and 2 bases from J, the gap between germline ends came to 16 bases. Germline V gives CDR1 MNHNS, CDR2 SASEGT. The CDR3 loop reads CASQSGARPYEQYF. For the CDR3, the DNA is TGTGCCAGCCAGAGTGGGGCTAGACCCTACGAGCAGTACTTC.

The rearrangement uses TRBV5-1 and TRBJ2-5; D gene unclear. Trimming removed 0 bases from V and 7 bases from J, with 10 bases in between. The CDR3 sequence is 13 residues long. Germline V CDR1 and CDR2: SGHRS, YFSETQ. The CDR3 spells CASSLVPARTQYF. CDR3 DNA: TGCGCCAGCAGCTTGGTACCTGCACGGACCCAGTACTTC.

The chain employs TRBV5-1 and TRBJ2-1; TRBD2 agrees at 13 bases. The V gene's germline CDR1 is SGHRS and CDR2 YFSETQ. The CDR3 has 17 residues. Trimming took 1 base from V and 5 from J; bases not matched to a gene: 6. CDR3 bases: TGCGCCAGCAGCTTGCAACCGACTAGCGGGAGGAACAATGAGCAGTTCTTC. Translating gives CASSLQPTSGRNNEQFF. The entire variable domain, with the rest obtained from reference TRBV5-1 and TRBJ2-1, is as follows: KAGVTQTPRYLIKTRGQQVTLSCSPISGHRSVSWYQQTPGQGLQFLFEYFSETQRNKGNFPGRFSGRQFSNSRSEMNVSTLELGDSALYLCASSLQPTSGRNNEQFFGPGTRLTVL.

In this sample, this clonotype turned up a few times. The gene calls are TRBV3-1 and TRBJ2-5; D gene unclear. The V end was cut by 0 bases, the J end by 6 bases, with 5 bases between. The CDR3 is made up of 12 amino acids. Germline V lookup: CDR1 LGHDT, CDR2 YNNKEL (reference sequence). Written as DNA, the CDR3 is TGTGCCAGCAGCCAAGAGGAGAAGACCCAGTACTTC. This codes for CASSQEEKTQYF.

The chain combines TRBV20-1 with TRBJ2-3, with D perhaps TRBD2 (5 bases). There are 14 residues in the CDR3. Trimming shortened V by 3 bases and J by 1 base, and 11 bases separated the two germline ends. Looked up from germline, CDR1 is DFQATT and CDR2 is SNEGSKA (reference sequence). DNA for the CDR3: TGCAGTGCTAGGGACTCTCGTGGCACAGATACGCAGTATTTT. This translates into CSARDSRGTDTQYF.

This sequence joins TRBV29-1 and TRBJ1-1; D ambiguous. This CDR3 spans 12 amino acids. Germline V gene data show CDR1 as SQVTM and CDR2 as ANQGSEA. The germline V and J ends were trimmed by 7 bases and 1 base, with 10 bases remaining between them. The CDR3: CSARDWNTEAFF. The DNA for the CDR3 is TGCAGCGCCCGCGACTGGAACACTGAAGCTTTCTTT. The whole variable domain, remainder taken from reference TRBV29-1 and TRBJ1-1, is SAVISQKPSRDICQRGTSLTIQCQVDSQVTMMFWYRQQPGQSLTLIATANQGSEATYESGFVIDKFPISRPNLTFSTLTVSNMSPEDSSIYLCSARDWNTEAFFGQGTRLTVV.

The V call is TRBV12-3 or TRBV12-4, the J call TRBJ2-7; D unresolved. The CDR3 contains 12 residues. Trimming cost V 2 bases and J 6 bases, with 8 bases left between them. For the CDR3, the DNA is TGTGCCAGCAGTTTATGGCCGCGCGAGCAGTACTTC. It encodes CASSLWPREQYF.